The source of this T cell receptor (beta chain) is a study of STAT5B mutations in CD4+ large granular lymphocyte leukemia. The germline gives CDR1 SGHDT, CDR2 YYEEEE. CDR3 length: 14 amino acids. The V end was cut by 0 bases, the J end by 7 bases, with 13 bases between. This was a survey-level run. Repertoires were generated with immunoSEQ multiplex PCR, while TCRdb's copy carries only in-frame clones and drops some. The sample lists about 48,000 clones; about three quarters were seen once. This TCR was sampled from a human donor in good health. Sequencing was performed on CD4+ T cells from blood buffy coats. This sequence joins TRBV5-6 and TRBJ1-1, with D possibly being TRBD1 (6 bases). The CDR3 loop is CASSLARGHLEAFF. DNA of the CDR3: TGTGCCAGCAGCTTGGCCAGGGGACACCTTGAAGCTTTCTTT.